The 15 T cell receptor beta chains below come from one sample, sequenced in a study of blood T cell repertoires in COVID-19. Measured with immunoSEQ multiplex PCR; TCRdb has only the in-frame clones, and not every one. This sample has 450,000 or so clones, with about 87% found just once. The sequenced sample was peripheral blood. The receptors originated from a man aged 18-30 years with COVID-19, enrolled during active disease.

This clone occurred a few times. The chain recombines TRBV7-9 with TRBJ1-3; D is undetermined. CDR3 length equals 17 residues. V was cut by 5 bases and J by 0 bases, with 17 bases left in between. Germline V gives CDR1 SEHNR, CDR2 FQNEAQ (reference sequence). The CDR3: CASSLFAPLSSGNTIYF. CDR3 sequence (DNA): TGTGCCAGCAGCCTGTTTGCCCCACTGAGCTCTGGAAACACCATATATTTT.

The gene calls are TRBV2 and TRBJ2-7, with a weak D call TRBD2 (7 bases). The V gene lost 7 bases and the J gene lost 2 bases, with 15 bases spanning the gap. Germline V gene data show CDR1 as SNHLY and CDR2 as FYNNEI. This CDR3 spans 14 amino acids. CDR3 loop: CASTTQGTTYEQYF. The CDR3, as DNA: TGTGCCAGCACAACTCAGGGGACTACCTACGAGCAGTACTTC.

This chain uses TRBV6-5 with TRBJ1-1; TRBD1 aligns across 8 bases. CDR3 length: 15 amino acids. V trimming: 2 bases; J trimming: 0 bases; junction bases outside the gene matches: 2. Germline V CDR1 and CDR2: MNHEY, SVGAGI. This chain's CDR3 is CASSYQGQVNTEAFF. CDR3 DNA: TGTGCCAGCAGTTACCAGGGACAGGTGAACACTGAAGCTTTCTTT.

J is TRBJ1-5 and V is TRBV5-1, with a tentative D call TRBD1 (5 bases). Trimming took off 1 base at V and 1 base at J, with 9 bases between the two ends. The CDR3 is 15 amino acids. From germline, CDR1 is SGHRS and CDR2 YFSETQ. This CDR3 reads CASSLTGESNQPQHF. In DNA, the CDR3 is TGCGCCAGCAGCTTGACGGGGGAGAGCAATCAGCCCCAGCATTTT.

The gene calls are TRBV10-1 and TRBJ1-4, with a possible D match to TRBD1 (5 bases). Trimming pared 9 bases from V and 8 bases from J, leaving 16 bases between. CDR1 and CDR2 from the germline V gene are WNHNN and SYGVQD (reference sequence). The CDR3 is 13 residues long. CDR3 DNA: TGCGCCAGTAACGGAGGGGAGGGCGAAAAACTGTTTTTT. Translated: CASNGGEGEKLFF.

In its sample, this clone was seen once. The chain couples TRBV2 to TRBJ2-1; 11 positions match TRBD2. This CDR3 contains 14 residues. CDR1 and CDR2 (germline): SNHLY, FYNNEI. V shed 9 bases, J shed 3 bases, and the junction held 4 bases outside the gene matches. The CDR3 spells CARSGTSGYNEQFF. The DNA of the CDR3 is TGTGCCAGGAGCGGGACTAGCGGCTACAATGAGCAGTTCTTC.

This clone has a single count. The rearrangement uses TRBV30 and TRBJ2-7, with 9 bases aligning to TRBD1. Germline CDR1 reads GTSNPN; CDR2 reads SVGIG (reference sequence). Trimming at V came to 2 bases and at J to 2 bases, leaving 7 bases not matched to a gene. CDR3 length: 15 residues. For the CDR3, the DNA is TGTGCCTGGAGTAAACCGGGACAGGGCACCTACGAGCAGTACTTC. Its protein is CAWSKPGQGTYEQYF.

V and J are TRBV24-1 and TRBJ2-3; TRBD1 aligns across 9 bases. This CDR3 spans 17 amino acids. Trimming cost V 4 bases and J 3 bases; bases outside gene matches: 10. CDR1 is KGHDR, CDR2 SFDVKD, per germline. CDR3 region: CATSDPPGQGETDTQYF. The CDR3 DNA reads TGTGCCACCAGTGACCCCCCGGGACAGGGTGAGACAGATACGCAGTATTTT.

This chain connects TRBV11-3 to TRBJ2-7; the D gene is possibly TRBD1 (5 bases). Per germline, CDR1 SGHNT and CDR2 YENEEA. The CDR3 contains 13 residues. V lost 2 bases and J lost 3, with 8 bases in between. In nucleotides, the CDR3 is TGTGCCAGCAGCTTACCCGACAGCTACGAGCAGTACTTC. This codes for CASSLPDSYEQYF.

This clone was detected once. V gene TRBV2 combines with J gene TRBJ1-1; 8 bases line up with TRBD1. The CDR3 spans 12 residues. After removal of 8 bases from V and 5 bases from J, the junction contained 4 bases not matched to a gene. Per germline, CDR1 SNHLY and CDR2 FYNNEI. The CDR3 sequence: CASYRGETEAFF. The CDR3 DNA follows: TGTGCCAGCTACAGGGGGGAAACTGAAGCTTTCTTT.

Turning to this clone: Other DNA sequences in this specimen translate into the identical CDR3. The CDR3 bases are TGTGCCAGCAGCTTCGGGGAGACCCAGTACTTC. It specifies CASSFGETQYF. The chain links TRBV7-9 to TRBJ2-5, with no clear D. CDR3 length: 11 amino acids. Germline CDR1 is SEHNR and CDR2 is FQNEAQ (reference sequence). V lost 3 bases to trimming and J lost 5 bases, with 4 bases between them.

The V and J genes are TRBV5-1 and TRBJ1-1, with 10 bases lining up with TRBD1. CDR1 is SGHRS and CDR2 is YFSETQ in the germline V gene. The V gene end was trimmed by 2 bases and the J gene end by 7 bases; junction bases not matched to a gene: 8. The CDR3 extends over 15 amino acids. The CDR3 coding sequence is TGCGCCAGCAGCTTTGGGACAGGGGTCGGTGGTGAAGCTTTCTTT. Protein sequence: CASSFGTGVGGEAFF.

The V gene is TRBV7-9, the J gene TRBJ1-1; 7 bases map to TRBD1. Germline V CDR1 and CDR2: SEHNR, FQNEAQ (reference sequence). V gave up 11 bases and J gave up 5 bases; unmatched junction bases: 5. The CDR3 sequence is 11 residues long. The CDR3 is CAGYRGTEAFF. The CDR3 bases are TGTGCCGGATACAGGGGAACTGAAGCTTTCTTT.

The chain recombines TRBV5-8 with TRBJ1-1; 7 bases are shared with TRBD1. CDR3 length: 14 residues. CDR1 is SGHTS, CDR2 YDEGEE, per germline. Losses at the gene ends were 4 bases for V and 3 bases for J; bases not matched to a gene: 6. The CDR3 protein is CASSPDDRDTEAFF. Written as DNA, the CDR3 is TGTGCCAGCAGCCCCGATGACAGGGACACTGAAGCTTTCTTT.

The rearrangement uses TRBV7-8 and TRBJ1-4; no firm D call. The CDR3 spans 15 residues. Trimming cost V 5 bases and J 3 bases, with 13 bases left between them. Germline values: CDR1 SGHVS, CDR2 FQNEAQ. CDR3 DNA sequence: TGTGCCAGCAGCCTATCGAGGGTTCCTAATGAAAAACTGTTTTTT. As protein: CASSLSRVPNEKLFF.